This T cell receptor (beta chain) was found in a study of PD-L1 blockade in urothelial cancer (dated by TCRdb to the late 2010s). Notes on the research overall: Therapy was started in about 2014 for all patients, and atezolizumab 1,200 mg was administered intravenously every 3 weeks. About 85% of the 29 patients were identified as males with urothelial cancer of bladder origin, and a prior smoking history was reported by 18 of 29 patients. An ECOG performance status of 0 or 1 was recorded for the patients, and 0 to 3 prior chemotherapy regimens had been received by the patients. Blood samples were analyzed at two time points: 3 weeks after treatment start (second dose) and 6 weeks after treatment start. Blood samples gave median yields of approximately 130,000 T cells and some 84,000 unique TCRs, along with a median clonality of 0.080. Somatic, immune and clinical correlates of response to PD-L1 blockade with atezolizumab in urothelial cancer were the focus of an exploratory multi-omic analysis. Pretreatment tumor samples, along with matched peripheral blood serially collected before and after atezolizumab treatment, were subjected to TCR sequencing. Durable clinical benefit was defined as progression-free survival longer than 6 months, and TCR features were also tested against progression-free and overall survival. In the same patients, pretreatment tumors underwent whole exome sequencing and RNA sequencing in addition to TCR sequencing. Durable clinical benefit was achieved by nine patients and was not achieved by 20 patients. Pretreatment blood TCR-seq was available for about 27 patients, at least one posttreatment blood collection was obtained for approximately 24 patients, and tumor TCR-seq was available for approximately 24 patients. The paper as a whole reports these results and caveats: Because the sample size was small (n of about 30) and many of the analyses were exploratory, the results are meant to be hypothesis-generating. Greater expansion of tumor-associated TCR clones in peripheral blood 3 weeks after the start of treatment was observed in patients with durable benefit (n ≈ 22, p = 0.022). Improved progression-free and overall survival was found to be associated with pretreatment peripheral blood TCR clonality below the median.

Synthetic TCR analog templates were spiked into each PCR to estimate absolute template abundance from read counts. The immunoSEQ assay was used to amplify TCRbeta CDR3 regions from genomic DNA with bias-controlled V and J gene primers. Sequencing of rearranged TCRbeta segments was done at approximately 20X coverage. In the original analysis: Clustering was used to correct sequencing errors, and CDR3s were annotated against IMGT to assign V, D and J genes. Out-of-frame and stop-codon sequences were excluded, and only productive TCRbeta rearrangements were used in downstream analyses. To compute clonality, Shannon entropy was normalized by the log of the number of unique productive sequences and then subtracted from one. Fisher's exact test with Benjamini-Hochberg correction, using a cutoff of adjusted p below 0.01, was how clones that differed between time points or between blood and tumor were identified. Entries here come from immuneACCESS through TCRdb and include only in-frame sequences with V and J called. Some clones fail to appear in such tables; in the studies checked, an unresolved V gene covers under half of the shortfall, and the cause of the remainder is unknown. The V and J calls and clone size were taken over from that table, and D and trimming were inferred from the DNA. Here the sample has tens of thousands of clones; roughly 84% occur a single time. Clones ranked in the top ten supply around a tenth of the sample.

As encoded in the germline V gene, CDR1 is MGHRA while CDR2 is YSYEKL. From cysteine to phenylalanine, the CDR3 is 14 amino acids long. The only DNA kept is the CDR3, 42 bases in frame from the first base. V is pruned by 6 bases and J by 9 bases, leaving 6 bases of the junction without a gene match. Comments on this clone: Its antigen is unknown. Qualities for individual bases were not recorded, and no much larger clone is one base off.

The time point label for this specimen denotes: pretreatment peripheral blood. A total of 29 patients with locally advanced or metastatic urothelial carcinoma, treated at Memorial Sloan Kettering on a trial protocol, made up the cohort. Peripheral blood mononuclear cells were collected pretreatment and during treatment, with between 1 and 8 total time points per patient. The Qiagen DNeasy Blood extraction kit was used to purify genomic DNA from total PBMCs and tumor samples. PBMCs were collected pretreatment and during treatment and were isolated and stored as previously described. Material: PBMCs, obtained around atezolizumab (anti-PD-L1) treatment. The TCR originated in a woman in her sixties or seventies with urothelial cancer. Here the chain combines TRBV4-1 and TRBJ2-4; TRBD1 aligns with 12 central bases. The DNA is TGCGCCAGCAGTTGGGGACAGGGGGCCACCATTCAGTACTTC. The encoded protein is CASSWGQGATIQYF.